The rows below give T cell receptor beta chains drawn from one sample of a study of chemoradiotherapy in HPV16-positive cancers. Profiled with immunoSEQ multiplex PCR; TCRdb holds only in-frame clones, not every one. The repertoire holds some 8,100 clones, approximately 70% seen once, with around 20% in the top ten. Sampling was done from a patient who underwent chemoradiotherapy. The receptors were gathered from a human donor with HPV-associated anogenital cancer. The CDR3 runs from the conserved cysteine through the conserved F or W. Not all rows give a size; the values are once, few, many and, for expanded clones, a class.

>TRBV5-1|NA
CASSLTGGDEQFF
>TRBV5-1|NA
CASSLLGPETQYF
>TRBV4-3|large
CASSHLGDTNNEQFF
>TRBV19|NA
CASSIIGGMSYEQYF
>TRBV11-2|NA
CASSSLSSGNTIYF
>TRBV30|few
CAWRIRGLYEQYF
>TRBV6-1|NA
CASSEGDISGANVLTF
>TRBV9|NA
CASSVSYNEQFF
>TRBV5-1|NA
CASSPFPASGARTDTQYF
>TRBV11-1|NA
CASSLDRNTEAFF
>TRBV4-1|NA
CASSSRQGARTEAFF
>TRBV7-3|NA
CASSLSLAGVGTGELFF
>TRBV30|NA
CAWRGFRQRTANVLTF
>TRBV5-6|NA
CASSLLAGGRETQYF
>TRBV29-1|NA
CSVEDLRLQETQYF
>TRBV5-1|NA
CASTQGIANEKLFF
>TRBV28|NA
CASSFPRNRNYEQYF
>TRBV27|NA
CASRIAGGLSGIQYF
>TRBV11-2|NA
CASSWRRTAFYNEQFF
>TRBV5-1|NA
CASSLGRGNQPQHF
>TRBV19|NA
CASSGPRTGGFTLTKNIQYF
>TRBV6-5|NA
CASSYESSGTEAFF
>TRBV7-2|NA
CASSLERNQPQHF
>TRBV28|once
CASSSLGTRGNTEAFF
>TRBV2|NA
CASSHWGTGGYNEQFF
>TRBV9|NA
CASSVMDRGTDTQYF
>TRBV7-3|NA
CASSQGGLAGSETQYF
>TRBV5-1|NA
CASSLVVGNDNEQFF